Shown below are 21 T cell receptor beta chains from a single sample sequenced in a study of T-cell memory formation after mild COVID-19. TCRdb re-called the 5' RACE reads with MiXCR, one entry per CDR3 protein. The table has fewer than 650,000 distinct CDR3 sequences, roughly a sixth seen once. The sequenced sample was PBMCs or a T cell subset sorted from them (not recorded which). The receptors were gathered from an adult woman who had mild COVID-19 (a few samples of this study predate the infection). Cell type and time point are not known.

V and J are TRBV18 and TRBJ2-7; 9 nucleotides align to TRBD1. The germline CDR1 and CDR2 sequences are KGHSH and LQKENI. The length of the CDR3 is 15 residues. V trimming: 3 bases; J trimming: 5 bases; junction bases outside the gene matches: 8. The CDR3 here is CASSPGTGRVNEQYF. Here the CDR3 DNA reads TGTGCCAGCTCACCCGGGACAGGGAGAGTCAACGAGCAGTACTTC.

This chain's CDR3 is CATSDPTAGNTIYF. The CDR3 DNA reads TGTGCCACCAGTGACCCGACGGCTGGAAACACCATATATTTT. This rearrangement joins TRBV24-1 to TRBJ1-3; D is undetermined. Trimming left V 4 bases short and J 2 bases short, with 8 bases between. This CDR3 is 14 amino acids long. Germline CDR1 KGHDR, CDR2 SFDVKD.

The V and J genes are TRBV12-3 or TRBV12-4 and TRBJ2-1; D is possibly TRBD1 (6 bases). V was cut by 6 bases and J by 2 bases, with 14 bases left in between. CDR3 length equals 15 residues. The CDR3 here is CASSRMDRTYNEQFF. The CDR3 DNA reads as TGTGCCAGCAGCCGGATGGACAGAACCTACAATGAGCAGTTCTTC.

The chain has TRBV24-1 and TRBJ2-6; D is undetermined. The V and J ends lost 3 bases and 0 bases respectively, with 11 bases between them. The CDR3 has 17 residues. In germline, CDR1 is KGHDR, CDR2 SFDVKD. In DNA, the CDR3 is TGTGCCACCAGTGATACGACGGCCCTCTCTGGGGCCAACGTCCTGACTTTC. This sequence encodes CATSDTTALSGANVLTF.

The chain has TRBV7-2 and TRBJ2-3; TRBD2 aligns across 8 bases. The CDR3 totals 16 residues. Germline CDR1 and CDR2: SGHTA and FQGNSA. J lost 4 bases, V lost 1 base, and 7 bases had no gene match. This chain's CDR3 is CASSLGASGSADTQYF. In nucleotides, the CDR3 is TGTGCCAGCAGCTTAGGTGCTAGCGGGTCAGCAGATACGCAGTATTTT. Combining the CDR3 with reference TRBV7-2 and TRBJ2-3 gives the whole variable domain GAGVSQSPSNKVTEKGKDVELRCDPISGHTALYWYRQSLGQGLEFLIYFQGNSAPDKSGLPSDRFSAERTGGSVSTLTIQRTQQEDSAVYLCASSLGASGSADTQYFGPGTRLTVL.

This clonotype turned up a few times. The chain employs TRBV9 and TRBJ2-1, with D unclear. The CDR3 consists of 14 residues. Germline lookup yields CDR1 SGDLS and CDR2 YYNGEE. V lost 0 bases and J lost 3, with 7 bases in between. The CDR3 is CASSVDANYNEQFF. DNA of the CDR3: TGTGCCAGCAGCGTAGATGCTAACTACAATGAGCAGTTCTTC.

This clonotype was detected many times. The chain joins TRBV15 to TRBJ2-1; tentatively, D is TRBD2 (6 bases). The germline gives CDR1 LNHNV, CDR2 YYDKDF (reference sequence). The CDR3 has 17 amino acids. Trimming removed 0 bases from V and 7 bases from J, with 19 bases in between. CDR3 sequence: CATSRDGLGGSMNEQFF. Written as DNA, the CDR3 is TGTGCCACCAGCAGAGACGGATTGGGGGGAAGTATGAATGAGCAGTTCTTC.

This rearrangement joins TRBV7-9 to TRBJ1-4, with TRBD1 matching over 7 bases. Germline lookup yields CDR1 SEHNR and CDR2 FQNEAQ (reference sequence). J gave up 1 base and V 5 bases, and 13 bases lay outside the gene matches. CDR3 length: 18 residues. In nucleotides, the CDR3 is TGTGCCAGCAGCCCGGGGAAGGGGGCCCCCCGAACTAATGAAAAACTGTTTTTT. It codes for CASSPGKGAPRTNEKLFF.

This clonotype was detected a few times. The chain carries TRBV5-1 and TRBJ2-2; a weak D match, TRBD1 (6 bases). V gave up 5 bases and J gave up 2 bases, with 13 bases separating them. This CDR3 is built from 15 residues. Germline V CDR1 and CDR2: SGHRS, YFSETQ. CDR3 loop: CASSNGTLNTGELFF. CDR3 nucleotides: TGCGCCAGCAGTAACGGGACACTTAACACCGGGGAGCTGTTTTTT.

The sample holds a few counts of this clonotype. This CDR3 is CSAMGLAVSETQYF. The DNA for the CDR3 is TGCAGTGCCATGGGACTAGCGGTTTCGGAGACCCAGTACTTC. This sequence joins TRBV20-1 and TRBJ2-5; 11 bases align to TRBD2. This CDR3 region has 14 residues. Germline values: CDR1 DFQATT, CDR2 SNEGSKA (reference sequence). The V segment lost 6 bases and the J segment 5 bases; nucleotides outside the gene matches: 8.

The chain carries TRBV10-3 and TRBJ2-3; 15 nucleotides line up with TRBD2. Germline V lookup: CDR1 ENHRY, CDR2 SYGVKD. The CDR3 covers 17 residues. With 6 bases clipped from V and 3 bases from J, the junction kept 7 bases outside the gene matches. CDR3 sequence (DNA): TGTGCCATCAGAGGACTAGCGGGAGGGCCTTCAACAGATACGCAGTATTTT. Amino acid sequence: CAIRGLAGGPSTDTQYF.

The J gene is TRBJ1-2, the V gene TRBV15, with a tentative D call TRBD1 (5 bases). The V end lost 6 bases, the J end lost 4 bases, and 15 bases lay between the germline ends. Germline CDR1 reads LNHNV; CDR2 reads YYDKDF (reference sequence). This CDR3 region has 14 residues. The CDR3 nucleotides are TGTGCCACCAGGACGGGACGGACTGTCTATGGCTACACCTTC. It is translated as CATRTGRTVYGYTF. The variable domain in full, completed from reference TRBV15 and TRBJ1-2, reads DAMVIQNPRYQVTQFGKPVTLSCSQTLNHNVMYWYQQKSSQAPKLLFHYYDKDFNNEADTPDNFQSRRPNTSFCFLDIRSPGLGDTAMYLCATRTGRTVYGYTFGSGTRLTVV.

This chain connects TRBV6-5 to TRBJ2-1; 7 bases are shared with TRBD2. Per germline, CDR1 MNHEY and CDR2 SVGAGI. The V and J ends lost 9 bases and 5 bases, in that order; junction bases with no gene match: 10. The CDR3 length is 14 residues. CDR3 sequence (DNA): TGTGCCAGTACCCCTAGGCTAGCGGACAATGAGCAGTTCTTC. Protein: CASTPRLADNEQFF.

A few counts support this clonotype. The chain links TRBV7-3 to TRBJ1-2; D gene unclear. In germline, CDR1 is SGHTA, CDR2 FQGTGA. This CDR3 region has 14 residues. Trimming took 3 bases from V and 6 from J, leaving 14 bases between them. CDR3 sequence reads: CASSLGGVGNGYTF. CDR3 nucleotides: TGTGCCAGCAGCTTGGGTGGAGTCGGGAATGGCTACACCTTC. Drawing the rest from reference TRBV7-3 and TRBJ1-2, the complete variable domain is GAGVSQTPSNKVTEKGKYVELRCDPISGHTALYWYRQSLGQGPEFLIYFQGTGAADDSGLPNDRFFAVRPEGSVSTLKIQRTERGDSAVYLCASSLGGVGNGYTFGSGTRLTVV.

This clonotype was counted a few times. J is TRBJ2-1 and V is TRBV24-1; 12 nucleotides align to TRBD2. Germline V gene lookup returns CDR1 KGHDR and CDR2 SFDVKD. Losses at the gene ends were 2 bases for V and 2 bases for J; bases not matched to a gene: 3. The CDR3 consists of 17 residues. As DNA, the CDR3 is TGTGCCACCAGTGATTCGACTAGCGGGAGCCCCTACAATGAGCAGTTCTTC. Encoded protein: CATSDSTSGSPYNEQFF.

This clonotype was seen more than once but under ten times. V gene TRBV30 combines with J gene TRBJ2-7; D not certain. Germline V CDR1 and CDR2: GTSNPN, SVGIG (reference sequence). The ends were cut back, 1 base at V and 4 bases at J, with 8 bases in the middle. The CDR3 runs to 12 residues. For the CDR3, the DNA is TGTGCCTGGAGTGAAATATGGTACGAGCAGTACTTC. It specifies CAWSEIWYEQYF. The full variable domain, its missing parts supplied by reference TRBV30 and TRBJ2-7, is SQTIHQWPATLVQPVGSPLSLECTVEGTSNPNLYWYRQAAGRGLQLLFYSVGIGQISSEVPQNLSASRPQDRQFILSSKKLLLSDSGFYLCAWSEIWYEQYFGPGTRLTVT.

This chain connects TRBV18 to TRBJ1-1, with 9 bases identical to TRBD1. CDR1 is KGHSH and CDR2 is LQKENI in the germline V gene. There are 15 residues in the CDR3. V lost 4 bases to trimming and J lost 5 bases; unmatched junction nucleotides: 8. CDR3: CASSLRTGELTEAFF. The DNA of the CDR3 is TGTGCCAGCTCACTTCGGACAGGGGAGTTAACTGAAGCTTTCTTT.

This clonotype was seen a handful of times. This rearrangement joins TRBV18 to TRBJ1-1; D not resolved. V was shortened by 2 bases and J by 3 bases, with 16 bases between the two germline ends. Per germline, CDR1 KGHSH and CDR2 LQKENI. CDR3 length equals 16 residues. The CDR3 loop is CASSPGPPAEDTEAFF. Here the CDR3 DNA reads TGTGCCAGCTCACCAGGCCCTCCCGCGGAAGACACTGAAGCTTTCTTT. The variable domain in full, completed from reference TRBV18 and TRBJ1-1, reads NAGVMQNPRHLVRRRGQEARLRCSPMKGHSHVYWYRQLPEEGLKFMVYLQKENIIDESGMPKERFSAEFPKEGPSILRIQQVVRGDSAAYFCASSPGPPAEDTEAFFGQGTRLTVV.

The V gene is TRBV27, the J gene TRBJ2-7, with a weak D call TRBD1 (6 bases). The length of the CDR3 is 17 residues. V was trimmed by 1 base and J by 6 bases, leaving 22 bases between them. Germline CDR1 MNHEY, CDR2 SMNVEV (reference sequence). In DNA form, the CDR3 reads TGTGCCAGCAGTTTATTTGGGACACCCCCAATCTCGGGCGAGCAGTACTTC. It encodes CASSLFGTPPISGEQYF.

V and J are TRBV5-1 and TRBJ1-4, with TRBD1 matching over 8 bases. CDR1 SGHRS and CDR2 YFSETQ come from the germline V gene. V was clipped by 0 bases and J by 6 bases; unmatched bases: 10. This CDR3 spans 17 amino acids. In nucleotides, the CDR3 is TGCGCCAGCAGCTTGGCTGGGGGGCGACAGGGGCATGAAAAACTGTTTTTT. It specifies CASSLAGGRQGHEKLFF.

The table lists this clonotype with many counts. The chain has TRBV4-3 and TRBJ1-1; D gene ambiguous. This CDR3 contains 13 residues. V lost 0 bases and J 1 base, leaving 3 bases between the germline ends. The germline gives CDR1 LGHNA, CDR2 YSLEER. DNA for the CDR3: TGCGCCAGCAGCCAAGATTCGAACACTGAAGCTTTCTTT. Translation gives CASSQDSNTEAFF.